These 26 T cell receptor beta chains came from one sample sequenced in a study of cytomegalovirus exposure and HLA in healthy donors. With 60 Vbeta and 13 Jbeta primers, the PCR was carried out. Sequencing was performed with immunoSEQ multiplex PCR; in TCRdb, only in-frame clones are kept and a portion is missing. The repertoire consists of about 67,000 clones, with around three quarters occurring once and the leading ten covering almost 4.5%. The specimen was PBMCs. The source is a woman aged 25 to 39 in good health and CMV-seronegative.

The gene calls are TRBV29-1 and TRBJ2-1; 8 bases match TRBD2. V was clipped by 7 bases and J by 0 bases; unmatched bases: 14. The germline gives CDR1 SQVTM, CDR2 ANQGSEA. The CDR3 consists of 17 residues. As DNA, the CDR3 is TGCAGCGCCCCAGAGCGGGGGCAGCGGAGCTCCTACAATGAGCAGTTCTTC. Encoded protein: CSAPERGQRSSYNEQFF.

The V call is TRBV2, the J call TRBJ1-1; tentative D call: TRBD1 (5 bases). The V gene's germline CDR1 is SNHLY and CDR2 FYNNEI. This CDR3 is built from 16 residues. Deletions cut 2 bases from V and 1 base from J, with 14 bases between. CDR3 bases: TGTGCCAGCAGTGAAAGGCCCACGGGGGAGAACACTGAAGCTTTCTTT. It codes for CASSERPTGENTEAFF.

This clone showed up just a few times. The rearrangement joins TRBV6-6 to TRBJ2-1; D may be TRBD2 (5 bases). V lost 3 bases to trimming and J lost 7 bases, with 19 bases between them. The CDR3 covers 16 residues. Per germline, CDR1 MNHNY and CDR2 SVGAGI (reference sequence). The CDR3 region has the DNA TGTGCCAGCAGTTATAGTGGGAGACCCCCCACGAATGAGCAGTTCTTC. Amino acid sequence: CASSYSGRPPTNEQFF.

CDR3 amino acids: CAWSVRGQGDSPLHF. Written as DNA, the CDR3 is TGTGCCTGGAGTGTACGAGGACAGGGAGATTCACCCCTCCACTTT. This chain joins TRBV30 and TRBJ1-6, with TRBD1 identical over 8 bases. CDR3 size: 15 residues. Per germline, CDR1 GTSNPN and CDR2 SVGIG (reference sequence). Trimming at V came to 0 bases and at J to 8 bases, leaving 6 bases not matched to a gene.

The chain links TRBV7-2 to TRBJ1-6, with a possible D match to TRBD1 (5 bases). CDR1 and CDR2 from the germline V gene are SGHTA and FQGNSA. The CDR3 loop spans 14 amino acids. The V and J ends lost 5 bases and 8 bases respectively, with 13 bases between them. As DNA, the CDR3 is TGTGCCAGCAGCCCGGGACTGAGCTATTCACCCCTCCACTTT. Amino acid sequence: CASSPGLSYSPLHF. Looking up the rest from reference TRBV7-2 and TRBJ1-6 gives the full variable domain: GAGVSQSPSNKVTEKGKDVELRCDPISGHTALYWYRQSLGQGLEFLIYFQGNSAPDKSGLPSDRFSAERTGGSVSTLTIQRTQQEDSAVYLCASSPGLSYSPLHFGNGTRLTVT.

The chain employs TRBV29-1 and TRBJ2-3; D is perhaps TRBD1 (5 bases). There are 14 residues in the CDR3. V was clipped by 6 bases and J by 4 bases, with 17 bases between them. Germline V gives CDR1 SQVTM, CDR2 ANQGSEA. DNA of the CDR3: TGCAGCGTCTTGAACAGGCCCCCGCCAGATACGCAGTATTTT. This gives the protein CSVLNRPPPDTQYF.

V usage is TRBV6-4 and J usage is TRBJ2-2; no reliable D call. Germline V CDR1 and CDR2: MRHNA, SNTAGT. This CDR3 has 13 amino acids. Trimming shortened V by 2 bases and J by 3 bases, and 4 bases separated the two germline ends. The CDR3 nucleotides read TGTGCCAGCAGTGACGCGGACACCGGGGAGCTGTTTTTT. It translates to CASSDADTGELFF.

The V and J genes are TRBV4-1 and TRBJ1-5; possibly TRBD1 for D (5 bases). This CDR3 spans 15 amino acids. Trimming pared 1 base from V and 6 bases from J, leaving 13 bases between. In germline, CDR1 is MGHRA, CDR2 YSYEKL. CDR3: CASSQASGYTQPQHF. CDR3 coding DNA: TGCGCCAGCAGCCAAGCGTCAGGGTACACTCAGCCCCAGCATTTT.

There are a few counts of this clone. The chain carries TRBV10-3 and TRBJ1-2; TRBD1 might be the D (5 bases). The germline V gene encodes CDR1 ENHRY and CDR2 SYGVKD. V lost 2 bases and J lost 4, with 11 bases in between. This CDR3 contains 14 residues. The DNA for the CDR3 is TGTGCCATCAGTGAGGGGGCGGGAATCTATGGCTACACCTTC. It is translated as CAISEGAGIYGYTF.

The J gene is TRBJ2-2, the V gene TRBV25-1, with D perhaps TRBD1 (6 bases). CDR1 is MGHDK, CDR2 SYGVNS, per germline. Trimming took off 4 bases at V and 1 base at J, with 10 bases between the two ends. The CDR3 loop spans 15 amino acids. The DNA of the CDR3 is TGTGCCAGCAGTGTAACAGGGAGGAACACCGGGGAGCTGTTTTTT. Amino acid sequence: CASSVTGRNTGELFF.

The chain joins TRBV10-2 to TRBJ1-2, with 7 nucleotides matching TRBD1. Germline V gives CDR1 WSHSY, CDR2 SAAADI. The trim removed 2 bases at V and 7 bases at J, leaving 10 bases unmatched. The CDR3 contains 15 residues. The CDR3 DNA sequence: TGCGCCAGCAGTGAGCCGGGACAGAAGGGTGCTGGCTACACCTTC. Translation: CASSEPGQKGAGYTF.

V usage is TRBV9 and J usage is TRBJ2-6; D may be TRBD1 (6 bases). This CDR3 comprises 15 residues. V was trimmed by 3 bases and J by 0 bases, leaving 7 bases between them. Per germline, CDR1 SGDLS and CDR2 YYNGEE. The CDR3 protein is CASSDRVSGANVLTF. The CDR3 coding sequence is TGTGCCAGCAGCGACAGGGTCTCTGGGGCCAACGTCCTGACTTTC.

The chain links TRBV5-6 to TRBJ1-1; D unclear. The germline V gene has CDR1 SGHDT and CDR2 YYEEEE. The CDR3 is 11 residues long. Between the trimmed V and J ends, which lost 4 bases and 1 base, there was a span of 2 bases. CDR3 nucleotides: TGTGCCAGCAGCCAGAACACTGAAGCTTTCTTT. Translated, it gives CASSQNTEAFF.

As DNA, the CDR3 is TGCGCCAGCAGTGAGTTTTCTAGCGGGACAGGTGAGCAGTTCTTC. This gives the protein CASSEFSSGTGEQFF. The J gene is TRBJ2-1, the V gene TRBV10-1; TRBD2 is a possible D gene (9 bases). V was clipped by 1 base and J by 9 bases, with 16 bases between them. The germline CDR1 and CDR2 sequences are WNHNN and SYGVQD (reference sequence). The CDR3 covers 15 residues.

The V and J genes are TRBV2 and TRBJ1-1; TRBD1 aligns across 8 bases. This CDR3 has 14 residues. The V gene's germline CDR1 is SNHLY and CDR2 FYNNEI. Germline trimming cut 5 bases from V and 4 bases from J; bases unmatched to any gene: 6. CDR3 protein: CASSRTGLTTEAFF. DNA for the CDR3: TGTGCCAGCAGTAGGACAGGGCTGACCACTGAAGCTTTCTTT.

The CDR3 region has the DNA TGTGCCAGCAGTGAGACAGGGACACCCCTCCACTTT. It translates to CASSETGTPLHF. This chain uses TRBV6-5 with TRBJ1-6; 7 positions match TRBD1. The CDR3 loop spans 12 amino acids. Germline CDR1 MNHEY, CDR2 SVGAGI. The V segment lost 5 bases and the J segment 11 bases; nucleotides outside the gene matches: 3.

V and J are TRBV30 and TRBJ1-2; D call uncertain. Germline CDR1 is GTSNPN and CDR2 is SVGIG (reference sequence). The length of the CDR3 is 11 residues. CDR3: CAADMTYGYTF. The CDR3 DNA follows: TGTGCAGCTGACATGACCTATGGCTACACCTTC. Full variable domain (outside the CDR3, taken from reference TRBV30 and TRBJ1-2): SQTIHQWPATLVQPVGSPLSLECTVEGTSNPNLYWYRQAAGRGLQLLFYSVGIGQISSEVPQNLSASRPQDRQFILSSKKLLLSDSGFYLCAADMTYGYTFGSGTRLTVV.

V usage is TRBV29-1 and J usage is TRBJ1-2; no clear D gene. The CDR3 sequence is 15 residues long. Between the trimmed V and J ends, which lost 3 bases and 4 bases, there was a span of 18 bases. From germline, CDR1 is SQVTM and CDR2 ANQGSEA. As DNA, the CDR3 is TGCAGCGTTGACTCAGCCCCCGGGAAAGCCTATGGCTACACCTTC. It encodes CSVDSAPGKAYGYTF. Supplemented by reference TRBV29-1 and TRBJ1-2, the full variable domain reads SAVISQKPSRDICQRGTSLTIQCQVDSQVTMMFWYRQQPGQSLTLIATANQGSEATYESGFVIDKFPISRPNLTFSTLTVSNMSPEDSSIYLCSVDSAPGKAYGYTFGSGTRLTVV.

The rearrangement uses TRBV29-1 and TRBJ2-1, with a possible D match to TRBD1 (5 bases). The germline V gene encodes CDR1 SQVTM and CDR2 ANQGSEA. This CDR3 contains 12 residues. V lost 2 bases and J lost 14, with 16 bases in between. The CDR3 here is CSVEYEFGAEFF. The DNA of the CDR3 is TGCAGCGTTGAATATGAGTTTGGGGCCGAGTTCTTC.

The CDR3 sequence: CAWSFRGSGYEQYF. The CDR3, as DNA: TGTGCCTGGAGCTTCAGGGGATCGGGCTACGAGCAGTACTTC. The rearrangement joins TRBV30 to TRBJ2-7, with D possibly matching TRBD1 (6 bases). The V and J ends lost 3 bases and 3 bases respectively, with 15 bases between them. The CDR3 runs to 14 residues. Germline CDR1 reads GTSNPN; CDR2 reads SVGIG (reference sequence).

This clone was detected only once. As DNA, the CDR3 is TGTGCCAGCAGGGAACCCCCGGAGCACAATGAGCAGTTCTTC. Its translation is CASREPPEHNEQFF. The rearrangement uses TRBV28 and TRBJ2-1, with no clear D. There are 14 residues in the CDR3. The V and J ends lost 6 bases and 5 bases respectively, with 14 bases between them. The germline gives CDR1 MDHEN, CDR2 SYDVKM.

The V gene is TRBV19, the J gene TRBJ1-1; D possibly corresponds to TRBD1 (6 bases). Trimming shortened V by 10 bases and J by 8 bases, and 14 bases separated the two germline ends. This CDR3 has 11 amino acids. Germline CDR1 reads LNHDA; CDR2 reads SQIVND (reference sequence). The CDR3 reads CATRGGLEAFF. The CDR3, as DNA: TGTGCCACGAGGGGGGGTCTAGAAGCTTTCTTT.

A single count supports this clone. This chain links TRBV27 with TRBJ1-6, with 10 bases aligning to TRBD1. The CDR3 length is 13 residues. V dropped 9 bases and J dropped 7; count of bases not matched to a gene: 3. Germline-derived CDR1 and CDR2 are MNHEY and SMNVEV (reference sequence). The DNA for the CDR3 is TGTGCCAGTGGGACAGGGGTGAATTCACCCCTCCACTTT. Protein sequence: CASGTGVNSPLHF.

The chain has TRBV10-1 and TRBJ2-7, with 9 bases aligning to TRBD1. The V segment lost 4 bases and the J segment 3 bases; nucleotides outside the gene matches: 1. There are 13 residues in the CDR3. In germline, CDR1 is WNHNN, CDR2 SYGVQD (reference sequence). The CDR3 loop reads CASSGDRVYEQYF. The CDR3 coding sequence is TGCGCCAGCAGTGGGGACAGGGTCTACGAGCAGTACTTC.

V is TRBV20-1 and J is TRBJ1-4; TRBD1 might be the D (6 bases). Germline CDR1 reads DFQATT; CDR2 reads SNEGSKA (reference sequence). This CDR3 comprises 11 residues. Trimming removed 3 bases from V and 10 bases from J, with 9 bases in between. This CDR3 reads CSARGARKLFF. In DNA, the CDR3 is TGCAGTGCTAGGGGGGCGAGAAAACTGTTTTTT.

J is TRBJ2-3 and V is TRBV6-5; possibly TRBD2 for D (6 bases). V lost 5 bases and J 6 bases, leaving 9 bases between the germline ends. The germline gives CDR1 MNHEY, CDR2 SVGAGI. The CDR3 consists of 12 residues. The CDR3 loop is CASSKRGDTQYF. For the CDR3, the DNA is TGTGCCAGCAGTAAACGGGGGGATACGCAGTATTTT.